The 2 T cell receptor beta chains reported below all come from one sample, sequenced in a study of T cell responses to AZD1222 COVID-19 vaccine. Libraries were prepared by immunoSEQ multiplex PCR; TCRdb keeps only in-frame clonotypes and omits some of them. The data show 68,000 or so clones, more than 70% seen once. The sample was peripheral blood, taken on day 0 of AZD1222 vaccination. These TCRs come from an adult in good health.

The chain recombines TRBV19 with TRBJ1-1; TRBD1 might be the D (5 bases). CDR1 is LNHDA and CDR2 is SQIVND in the germline V gene (reference sequence). CDR3 length equals 14 residues. V was shortened by 5 bases and J by 10 bases, with 20 bases between the two germline ends. CDR3 sequence reads: CASSLAIPGTGAFF. The CDR3 DNA reads TGTGCCAGTAGTTTAGCTATCCCGGGGACGGGAGCTTTCTTT. The whole variable domain, filled in from reference TRBV19 and TRBJ1-1, reads DGGITQSPKYLFRKEGQNVTLSCEQNLNHDAMYWYRQDPGQGLRLIYYSQIVNDFQKGDIAEGYSVSREKKESFPLTVTSAQKNPTAFYLCASSLAIPGTGAFFGQGTRLTVV.

The rearrangement uses TRBV19 and TRBJ1-5; no clear D. Trimming took 8 bases from V and 6 from J, leaving 8 bases between them. CDR1 and CDR2 from the germline V gene are LNHDA and SQIVND (reference sequence). The CDR3 consists of 11 residues. DNA for the CDR3: TGTGCCAGTGGGGAGGTTCAGCCCCAGCATTTT. The encoded protein is CASGEVQPQHF.